Shown below are 20 T cell receptor beta chains from a single sample sequenced in a study of technical replicates of blood from a handful of donors. Clones were sequenced by immunoSEQ multiplex PCR, and TCRdb holds only the in-frame ones, with some missing. The sample records under 90,000 clones, around 90% being singletons. Sequencing was carried out using T cells isolated from PBMCs. The receptors derive from a human donor in good health.

Written as DNA, the CDR3 is TGTGCCAGCAGTCAATTCGCCGGGACTGAAGCTTTCTTT. Amino acids: CASSQFAGTEAFF. V usage is TRBV7-9 and J usage is TRBJ1-1; D remains unclear. This CDR3 is built from 13 residues. Trimming stripped 6 bases from V and 5 bases from J, with 13 bases between. CDR1 is SEHNR and CDR2 is FQNEAQ in the germline V gene (reference sequence).

The chain carries TRBV9 and TRBJ2-1, with D maybe TRBD2 (7 bases). V gave up 0 bases and J gave up 4 bases, with 11 bases separating them. Per germline, CDR1 SGDLS and CDR2 YYNGEE. CDR3 length equals 15 residues. The CDR3 reads CASSVAGGRYNEQFF. CDR3 sequence (DNA): TGTGCCAGCAGCGTAGCGGGGGGCCGGTACAATGAGCAGTTCTTC.

This rearrangement joins TRBV7-2 to TRBJ2-7; tentative D call: TRBD2 (5 bases). This CDR3 comprises 14 residues. V was shortened by 1 base and J by 3 bases, with 10 bases between the two germline ends. Per germline, CDR1 SGHTA and CDR2 FQGNSA. The CDR3 sequence: CASSLVLEGYEQYF. CDR3 DNA: TGTGCCAGCAGCTTAGTATTAGAGGGCTACGAGCAGTACTTC.

The chain combines TRBV2 with TRBJ1-2; D is unclear. V was pared by 3 bases and J by 0 bases, with 5 bases between. CDR3 size: 13 residues. Germline loops: CDR1 SNHLY, CDR2 FYNNEI. DNA for the CDR3: TGTGCCAGCAGTGATGCAGCTAACTATGGCTACACCTTC. This translates into CASSDAANYGYTF.

J is TRBJ2-5 and V is TRBV30; possible D gene TRBD2, 6 bases. The CDR3 has 12 residues. V was clipped by 5 bases and J by 2 bases, with 9 bases between them. Germline loops: CDR1 GTSNPN, CDR2 SVGIG (reference sequence). The CDR3 sequence: CAWARGQETQYF. In DNA form, the CDR3 reads TGTGCCTGGGCTCGGGGGCAAGAGACCCAGTACTTC.

The chain carries TRBV7-2 and TRBJ1-4; 9 positions agree with TRBD1. Germline trimming cut 2 bases from V and 6 bases from J; bases unmatched to any gene: 7. The CDR3 has 16 residues. Germline V CDR1 and CDR2: SGHTA, FQGNSA. This CDR3 reads CASSLPRDRDDEKLFF. The CDR3 nucleotides read TGTGCCAGCAGCTTACCCCGGGACAGGGATGATGAAAAACTGTTTTTT.

The chain couples TRBV5-4 to TRBJ2-2, with D possibly being TRBD2 (6 bases). Trimming shortened V by 0 bases and J by 1 base, and 10 bases separated the two germline ends. The CDR3 is 16 amino acids. CDR1 and CDR2 from the germline V gene are SGHNT and YYREEE (reference sequence). CDR3 sequence reads: CASSLAAGRNTGELFF. In nucleotides, the CDR3 is TGTGCCAGCAGCTTGGCTGCCGGGAGGAACACCGGGGAGCTGTTTTTT.

This chain joins TRBV6-4 and TRBJ2-3; TRBD2 matches at 7 bases. Germline V CDR1 and CDR2: MRHNA, SNTAGT. The ends lost 2 bases at V and 0 bases at J; junction bases unmatched: 5. The CDR3 loop spans 16 amino acids. The CDR3 region is CASSDGGSVSTDTQYF. DNA of the CDR3: TGTGCCAGCAGTGACGGCGGGAGTGTCAGCACAGATACGCAGTATTTT.

The chain is built from TRBV6-5 and TRBJ1-6; D is uncertain. The germline V gene has CDR1 MNHEY and CDR2 SVGAGI. V lost 3 bases and J 15 bases, leaving 12 bases between the germline ends. The CDR3 spans 12 residues. The CDR3 loop reads CASSYGGWLLHF. CDR3 sequence (DNA): TGTGCCAGCAGTTATGGAGGCTGGCTCCTCCACTTT.

The genes are TRBV5-1 and TRBJ2-2; the match to TRBD1 covers 12 bases. The V segment lost 0 bases and the J segment 4 bases; nucleotides outside the gene matches: 4. The CDR3 loop spans 17 amino acids. The germline V gene has CDR1 SGHRS and CDR2 YFSETQ. The CDR3 region is CASSLALGQGATGELFF. In nucleotides, the CDR3 is TGCGCCAGCAGCTTGGCCTTGGGACAGGGGGCCACCGGGGAGCTGTTTTTT.

J is TRBJ1-6 and V is TRBV6-6; D is undetermined. V lost 8 bases and J 7 bases, leaving 15 bases between the germline ends. CDR1 and CDR2 (germline): MNHNY, SVGAGI (reference sequence). The CDR3 extends over 14 amino acids. CDR3 region: CASGRGLLNSPLHF. The CDR3 nucleotides are TGTGCCAGCGGACGCGGACTTTTGAATTCACCCCTCCACTTT.

This clone appeared once. The gene calls are TRBV14 and TRBJ1-3, with 7 positions matching TRBD1. Germline CDR1 and CDR2: SGHDN and FVKESK. V dropped 0 bases and J dropped 0; count of bases not matched to a gene: 5. The CDR3 extends over 17 amino acids. The CDR3 sequence is CASSQDMGTVSGNTIYF. CDR3 bases: TGTGCCAGCAGCCAAGATATGGGGACAGTCTCTGGAAACACCATATATTTT. Combining the CDR3 with reference TRBV14 and TRBJ1-3 gives the whole variable domain EAGVTQFPSHSVIEKGQTVTLRCDPISGHDNLYWYRRVMGKEIKFLLHFVKESKQDESGMPNNRFLAERTGGTYSTLKVQPAELEDSGVYFCASSQDMGTVSGNTIYFGEGSWLTVV.

The chain's CDR3 is CASSQRGLNEKLFF. The CDR3 region has the DNA TGTGCCAGCAGCCAGAGGGGGCTTAATGAAAAACTGTTTTTT. The V and J genes are TRBV11-3 and TRBJ1-4; 7 bases align to TRBD1. Germline V gene sequence: CDR1 SGHNT, CDR2 YENEEA. J was trimmed by 4 bases and V by 5 bases; bases with no gene match: 4. The CDR3 runs to 14 residues.

This sequence joins TRBV19 and TRBJ2-1; tentative D call: TRBD2 (6 bases). Germline V lookup: CDR1 LNHDA, CDR2 SQIVND (reference sequence). The CDR3 length is 16 residues. V lost 5 bases and J lost 7, with 21 bases in between. The CDR3 protein is CASSSFGSTRKNEQFF. Here the CDR3 DNA reads TGTGCCAGTAGTTCCTTCGGGAGCACTCGTAAGAATGAGCAGTTCTTC.

This sequence joins TRBV19 and TRBJ1-5, with unresolved D. Germline V lookup: CDR1 LNHDA, CDR2 SQIVND (reference sequence). The CDR3 length is 13 residues. Trimming stripped 3 bases from V and 4 bases from J, with 7 bases between. Here the CDR3 DNA reads TGTGCCAGTAGTATTTATCGTAATCAGCCCCAGCATTTT. Its translation: CASSIYRNQPQHF.

The CDR3 loop reads CAWRVAGIYEQYF. As DNA, the CDR3 is TGTGCCTGGAGGGTAGCGGGCATATACGAGCAGTACTTC. The chain has TRBV30 and TRBJ2-7; 7 nucleotides line up with TRBD2. CDR1 and CDR2 from the germline V gene are GTSNPN and SVGIG (reference sequence). There are 13 residues in the CDR3. Trimming removed 3 bases from V and 4 bases from J; junction bases left unmatched: 6.

In this sample, this clone turned up a few times. V and J are TRBV6-1 and TRBJ1-1; TRBD1 agrees at 7 bases. With V trimmed by 10 bases and J by 4 bases, 12 bases remained unmatched. CDR3 length: 14 amino acids. Germline V gene data show CDR1 as MNHNS and CDR2 as SASEGT. The CDR3 DNA sequence: TGTGCCACCATTCCCTTAGGGGGCTTCACTGAAGCTTTCTTT. Amino acid sequence: CATIPLGGFTEAFF.

This clone came up once. J is TRBJ1-5 and V is TRBV27; tentatively, D is TRBD1 (6 bases). Trimming shortened V by 3 bases and J by 3 bases, and 6 bases separated the two germline ends. The germline gives CDR1 MNHEY, CDR2 SMNVEV (reference sequence). The length of the CDR3 is 13 residues. CDR3 coding DNA: TGTGCCAGCAGTTTGGGACACAATCAGCCCCAGCATTTT. Translation: CASSLGHNQPQHF.

V gene TRBV4-1 combines with J gene TRBJ2-7, with 7 bases lining up with TRBD2. The V and J ends lost 3 bases and 2 bases, in that order; junction bases with no gene match: 16. The CDR3 consists of 18 residues. Germline V gives CDR1 MGHRA, CDR2 YSYEKL. The CDR3 sequence: CASSHQSSGGGVAYEQYF. DNA for the CDR3: TGCGCCAGCAGCCACCAGTCTTCGGGGGGAGGGGTGGCCTACGAGCAGTACTTC.

CDR3 sequence (DNA): TGTGCCTTCCCAGCGGGGGGGCCTGAGACCCAGTACTTC. Protein product: CAFPAGGPETQYF. The chain is built from TRBV7-9 and TRBJ2-5, with 10 bases lining up with TRBD2. Looked up from germline, CDR1 is SEHNR and CDR2 is FQNEAQ (reference sequence). The V gene end was trimmed by 11 bases and the J gene end by 5 bases; junction bases not matched to a gene: 8. The CDR3 is made up of 13 amino acids.